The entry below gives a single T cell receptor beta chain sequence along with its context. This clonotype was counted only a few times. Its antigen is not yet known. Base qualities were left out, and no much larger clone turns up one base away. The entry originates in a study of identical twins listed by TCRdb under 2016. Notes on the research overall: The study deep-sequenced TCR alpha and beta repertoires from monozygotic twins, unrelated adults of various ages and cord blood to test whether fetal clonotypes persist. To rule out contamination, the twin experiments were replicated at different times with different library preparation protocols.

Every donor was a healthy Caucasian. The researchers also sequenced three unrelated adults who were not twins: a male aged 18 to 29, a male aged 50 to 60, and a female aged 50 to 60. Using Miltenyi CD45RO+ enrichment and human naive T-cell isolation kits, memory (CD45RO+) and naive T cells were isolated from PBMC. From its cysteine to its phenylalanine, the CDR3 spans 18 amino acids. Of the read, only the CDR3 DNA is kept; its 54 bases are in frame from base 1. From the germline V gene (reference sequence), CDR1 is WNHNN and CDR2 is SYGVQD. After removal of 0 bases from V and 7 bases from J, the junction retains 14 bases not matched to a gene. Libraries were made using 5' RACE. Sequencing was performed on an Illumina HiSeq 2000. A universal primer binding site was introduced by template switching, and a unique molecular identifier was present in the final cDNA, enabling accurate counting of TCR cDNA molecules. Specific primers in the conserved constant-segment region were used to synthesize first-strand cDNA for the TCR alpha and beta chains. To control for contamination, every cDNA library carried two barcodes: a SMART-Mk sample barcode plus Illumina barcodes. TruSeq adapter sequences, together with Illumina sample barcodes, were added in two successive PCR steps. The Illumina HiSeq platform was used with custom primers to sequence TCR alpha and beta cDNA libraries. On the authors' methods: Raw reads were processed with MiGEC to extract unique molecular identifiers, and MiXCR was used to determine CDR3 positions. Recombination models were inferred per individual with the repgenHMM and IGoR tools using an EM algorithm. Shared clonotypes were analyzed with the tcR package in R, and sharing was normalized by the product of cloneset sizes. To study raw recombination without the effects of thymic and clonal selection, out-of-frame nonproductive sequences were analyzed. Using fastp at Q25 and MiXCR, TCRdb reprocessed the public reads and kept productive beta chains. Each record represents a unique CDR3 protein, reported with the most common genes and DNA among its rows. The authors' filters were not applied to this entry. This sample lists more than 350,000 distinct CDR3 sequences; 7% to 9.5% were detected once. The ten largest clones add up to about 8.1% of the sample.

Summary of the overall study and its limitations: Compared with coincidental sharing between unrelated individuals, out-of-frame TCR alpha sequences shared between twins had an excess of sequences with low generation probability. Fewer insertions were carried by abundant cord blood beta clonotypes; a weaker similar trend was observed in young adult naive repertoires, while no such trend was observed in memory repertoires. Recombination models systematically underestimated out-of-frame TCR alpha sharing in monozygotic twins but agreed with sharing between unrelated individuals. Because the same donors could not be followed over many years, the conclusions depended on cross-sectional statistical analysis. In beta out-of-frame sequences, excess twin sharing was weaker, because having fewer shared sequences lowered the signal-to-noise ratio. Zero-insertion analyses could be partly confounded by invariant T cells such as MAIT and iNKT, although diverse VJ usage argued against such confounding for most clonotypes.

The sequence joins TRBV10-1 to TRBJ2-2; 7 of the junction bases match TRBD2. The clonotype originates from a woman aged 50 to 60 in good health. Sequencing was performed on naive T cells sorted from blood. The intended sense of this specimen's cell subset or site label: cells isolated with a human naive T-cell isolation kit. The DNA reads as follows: TGCGCCAGCAGTGAGTCGACTCGAGGGAGGGCCGCGGGCGGGGAGCTGTTTTTT. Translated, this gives CASSESTRGRAAGGELFF.